The T cell receptor (beta chain) described here comes from a study of blood T cell repertoires in COVID-19. Study details: Some COVID-19 samples were acute and others convalescent; all came from the United States, Italy and Spain. Sample material is recorded as cDNA or gDNA derived from T cells, B-cell-depleted T cells, or PBMCs.

There are 17 residues in the CDR3. In the original workflow: Reference gene primer amplification yielded estimated nucleated cell counts. Profiling relied on immunoSEQ multiplex PCR, and the TCRdb table lists in-frame clones only, not all of them. Clone size and the V and J calls come from that table; the DNA yielded D and trimming. This table has 100,000 or so clones, 69% appearing once. The rearrangement uses TRBV21-1 and TRBJ2-2; TRBD2 was called by the table and not checked on the DNA. TRBV21-1 is tagged as a pseudogene. The sample was peripheral blood. This sequence originates from a man older than 75 with acute or convalescent COVID-19. The CDR3 spells CASSNLTSGSGSRELFF. Here the CDR3 DNA reads TGTGCCAGCAGCAACCTGACTAGCGGGAGTGGTTCCCGGGAGCTGTTTTTT.